This T cell receptor beta chain is drawn from a study of CD8 T cells in Susac syndrome. The CDR3 runs to 12 residues. V lost 4 bases to trimming and J lost 3 bases, with 6 bases between them. From germline, CDR1 is SNHLY and CDR2 FYNNEI. RNA, at about 0.45 to 1 ug, was reverse transcribed with random hexamers. Amplification of TCR beta CDR3 by immunoSEQ multiplex PCR spanned 54 Vbeta and 13 Jbeta. TCRdb called the immunoSEQ multiplex PCR reads again in MiXCR, with one record for every CDR3 protein. The sample comprises approximately 180,000 distinct CDR3 sequences, 85% to 95% of which are singletons, and approximately 0.099% rests with the top ten.

The clonotype originates from a human donor with Susac syndrome. This chain links TRBV2 with TRBJ1-2; maybe TRBD1 (6 bases). The sample was CD4+ T cells from PBMCs. The DNA for the CDR3 is TGTGCCAGCAGTGGGACAGACTATGGCTACACCTTC. Its protein is CASSGTDYGYTF.